A selection of T cell receptor beta chains follows, all from one sample in a study of vaccination effects on CD4 cells after COVID-19. Their antigens are not known. Profiled with immunoSEQ multiplex PCR; TCRdb holds only in-frame clones, not every one. The sample records roughly 70,000 clones, roughly 73% being singletons. Here the sequenced sample was CD4+ T cells from PBMCs cultured with HIV peptides, taken before COVID-19 vaccination. The receptors were sampled from a human donor who had a prior SARS-CoV-2 infection. Each CDR3 is given with its conserved first and last residue. D genes are given only for firm matches. Size values are once, few and many counts, or a class for expanded clones, and some rows have none.

CASSQQGRRGTEAFF	TGTGCCAGCAGCCAACAGGGCCGCCGAGGGACTGAAGCTTTCTTT	TRBJ1-1	-	TRBV3-1/TRBV3-2	-
CAIREQGQGISYTF	TGTGCCATCAGGGAGCAAGGACAGGGTATCAGCTACACCTTC	TRBJ1-2	TRBD1	TRBV10-3	-
CAISEGELTGHEQFF	TGTGCCATCAGTGAGGGGGAGCTAACAGGTCATGAGCAGTTCTTC	TRBJ2-1	-	TRBV10-3	-
CASSIAAAGVYEQYF	TGTGCCAGTAGTATCGCCGCGGCAGGGGTCTACGAGCAGTACTTC	TRBJ2-7	-	TRBV19	-
CASSPDTDEQFF	TGCGCCAGCAGCCCCGACACTGATGAGCAGTTCTTC	TRBJ2-1	-	TRBV5-1	-
CASSRMSDQETQYF	TGTGCCAGTAGTCGTATGAGCGACCAAGAGACCCAGTACTTC	TRBJ2-5	-	TRBV19	-
CASSYGTSGRWGFTDTQYF	TGTGCCAGCAGCTACGGGACTAGCGGGAGATGGGGTTTCACAGATACGCAGTATTTT	TRBJ2-3	TRBD2	TRBV7-2	-
CASSLQGLGNTIYF	TGTGCCAGTAGCCTACAGGGGCTGGGAAACACCATATATTTT	TRBJ1-3	TRBD1	TRBV19	-
CASSFRQGYEQYF	TGCGCCAGCAGCTTTAGACAGGGCTACGAGCAGTACTTC	TRBJ2-7	TRBD1	TRBV5-1	few
CASSSTRASQFF	TGTGCCAGCAGCTCTACCCGAGCATCGCAGTTCTTC	TRBJ2-1	-	TRBV7-2	-
CASTLGSMETQYF	TGTGCCAGCACCCTGGGTAGCATGGAGACCCAGTACTTC	TRBJ2-5	-	TRBV5-6	-
CASGWGNSGGPPGTQYF	TGTGCTAGTGGTTGGGGGAACTCGGGAGGGCCGCCGGGTACGCAGTATTTT	TRBJ2-3	TRBD2	TRBV12-5	-